This T cell receptor (beta chain) is drawn from a study of blood T cell repertoires in COVID-19. TCRdb keeps only in-frame clones here, not all; method: immunoSEQ multiplex PCR. The sample yields some 190,000 clones, more than 75% seen once. Germline assignment: CDR1 SEHNR and CDR2 FQNEAQ (reference sequence). The CDR3 loop spans 16 amino acids. The V end lost 0 bases, the J end lost 5 bases, and 16 bases lay between the germline ends. The specimen sequenced was PBMCs or T cells enriched from blood (not recorded which). V is TRBV7-9 and J is TRBJ2-5, with D possibly TRBD2 on 5 matching bases. The receptor comes from a man aged 35-49 years with acute COVID-19. The CDR3 loop reads CASSLASPRDGETQYF. For the CDR3, the DNA is TGTGCCAGCAGCTTAGCCTCCCCCCGGGATGGGGAGACCCAGTACTTC.